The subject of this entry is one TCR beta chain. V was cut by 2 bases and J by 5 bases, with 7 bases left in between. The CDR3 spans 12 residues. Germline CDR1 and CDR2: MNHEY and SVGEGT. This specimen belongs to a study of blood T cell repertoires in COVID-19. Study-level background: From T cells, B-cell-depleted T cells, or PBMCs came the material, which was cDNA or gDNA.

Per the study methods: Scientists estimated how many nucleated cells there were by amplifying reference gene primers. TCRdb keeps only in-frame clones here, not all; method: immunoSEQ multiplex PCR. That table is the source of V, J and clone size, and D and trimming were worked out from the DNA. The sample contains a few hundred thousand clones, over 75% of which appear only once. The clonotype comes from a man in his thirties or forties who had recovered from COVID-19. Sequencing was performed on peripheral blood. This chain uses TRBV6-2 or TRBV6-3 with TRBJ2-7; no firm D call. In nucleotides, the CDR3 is TGTGCCAGCAGTTACGTAGGAGACGAGCAGTACTTC. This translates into CASSYVGDEQYF.